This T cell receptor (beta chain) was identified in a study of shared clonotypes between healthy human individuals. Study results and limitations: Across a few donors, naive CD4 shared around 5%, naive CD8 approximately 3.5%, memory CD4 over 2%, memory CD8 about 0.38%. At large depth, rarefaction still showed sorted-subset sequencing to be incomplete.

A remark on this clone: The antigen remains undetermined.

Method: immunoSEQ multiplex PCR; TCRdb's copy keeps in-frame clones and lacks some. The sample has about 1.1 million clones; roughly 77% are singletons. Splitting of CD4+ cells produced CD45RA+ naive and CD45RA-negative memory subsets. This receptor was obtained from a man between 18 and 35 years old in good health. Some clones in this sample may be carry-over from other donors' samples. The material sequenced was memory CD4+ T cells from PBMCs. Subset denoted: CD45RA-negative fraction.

The CDR3 protein is CAWRESPVGTQYF. CDR3 sequence (DNA): TGTGCCTGGAGAGAAAGCCCAGTGGGAACGCAGTATTTT. The rearrangement joins TRBV30 to TRBJ2-3; no clear D gene. The CDR3 runs 13 residues. The V gene lost 3 bases and the J gene lost 9 bases, with 16 bases spanning the gap. Germline V gives CDR1 GTSNPN, CDR2 SVGIG (reference sequence).